This passage covers 21 T cell receptor beta chains from one sample sequenced in a study of cytomegalovirus exposure and HLA in healthy donors. The PCR ran on 60 Vbeta and 13 Jbeta primers. Measured with immunoSEQ multiplex PCR; TCRdb has only the in-frame clones, and not every one. The table records fewer than 200,000 clones, around 73% of them present only once. Material for sequencing was PBMCs. These receptor sequences come from a woman under 30 in good health and CMV-seropositive.

The J gene is TRBJ2-7, the V gene TRBV5-7, with D perhaps TRBD1 (6 bases). TRBV5-7 is flagged as an ORF with uncertain function. V lost 1 base, J lost 2 bases, and 10 bases lay in between. The CDR3 extends over 14 amino acids. The CDR3 is CASSLSQGPYEQYF. The CDR3 nucleotides are TGTGCCAGCAGCTTGTCACAGGGCCCCTACGAGCAGTACTTC.

CDR3 sequence reads: CASSIGQGVNEQFF. CDR3 DNA: TGTGCCAGTAGTATTGGACAGGGGGTCAATGAGCAGTTCTTC. The chain recombines TRBV19 with TRBJ2-1; 10 bases align to TRBD1. The germline gives CDR1 LNHDA, CDR2 SQIVND (reference sequence). CDR3 size: 14 residues. Trimming at V came to 3 bases and at J to 6 bases, leaving 2 bases not matched to a gene. Together with reference TRBV19 and TRBJ2-1, the CDR3 gives the full variable domain: DGGITQSPKYLFRKEGQNVTLSCEQNLNHDAMYWYRQDPGQGLRLIYYSQIVNDFQKGDIAEGYSVSREKKESFPLTVTSAQKNPTAFYLCASSIGQGVNEQFFGPGTRLTVL.

There are a few counts of this clone. The rearrangement uses TRBV27 and TRBJ2-7; D is perhaps TRBD1 (6 bases). CDR1 and CDR2 from the germline V gene are MNHEY and SMNVEV (reference sequence). The CDR3 runs to 15 residues. V was shortened by 5 bases and J by 7 bases, with 21 bases between the two germline ends. The CDR3 sequence: CASSRPSTGAWEQYF. The CDR3 region has the DNA TGTGCCAGCAGTCGTCCGTCGACAGGAGCCTGGGAGCAGTACTTC.

The V gene is TRBV30, the J gene TRBJ1-2; 10 bases map to TRBD1. The germline gives CDR1 GTSNPN, CDR2 SVGIG (reference sequence). V shed 3 bases, J shed 7 bases, and the junction held 8 bases outside the gene matches. The CDR3 is 14 amino acids. CDR3 loop: CAWRRTGGFVGYTF. The CDR3 nucleotides read TGTGCCTGGAGAAGGACAGGGGGATTTGTTGGCTACACCTTC.

The V gene is TRBV29-1, the J gene TRBJ2-1; TRBD2 aligns across 12 bases. With 6 bases clipped from V and 11 bases from J, the junction kept 5 bases outside the gene matches. The CDR3 totals 12 residues. Germline V gives CDR1 SQVTM, CDR2 ANQGSEA. The CDR3 is CSVASGGEKQFF. The CDR3 DNA sequence: TGCAGCGTCGCTAGCGGGGGGGAGAAGCAGTTCTTC.

This clone was detected only once. V is TRBV6-1 and J is TRBJ1-3; D gene unclear. CDR1 MNHNS and CDR2 SASEGT come from the germline V gene. This CDR3 contains 15 residues. V was shortened by 2 bases and J by 0 bases, with 8 bases between the two germline ends. In DNA form, the CDR3 reads TGTGCCAGCAGTGAAAGGAGAGCCTCTGGAAACACCATATATTTT. Its protein is CASSERRASGNTIYF.

The chain recombines TRBV7-9 with TRBJ1-1; TRBD1 matches at 9 bases. V shed 1 base and J 5 bases; nucleotides not matched to a gene: 5. The CDR3 covers 15 residues. The germline gives CDR1 SEHNR, CDR2 FQNEAQ (reference sequence). This CDR3 reads CASSLGQGEETEAFF. The CDR3 DNA follows: TGTGCCAGCAGCTTAGGACAGGGGGAGGAAACTGAAGCTTTCTTT.

V usage is TRBV7-3 and J usage is TRBJ2-2; 11 bases map to TRBD2. The CDR3 is 18 residues long. Germline assignment: CDR1 SGHTA and CDR2 FQGTGA. J lost 6 bases, V lost 7 bases, and 16 bases had no gene match. CDR3 nucleotides: TGTGCCAGCACCCCCCAGGCCTTAGCGGGGGGGTTTTCCGGGGAGCTGTTTTTT. It translates to CASTPQALAGGFSGELFF.

This rearrangement joins TRBV19 to TRBJ2-7, with 12 nucleotides matching TRBD2. This CDR3 spans 15 amino acids. The ends lost 3 bases at V and 4 bases at J; junction bases unmatched: 4. Germline V gives CDR1 LNHDA, CDR2 SQIVND (reference sequence). The CDR3 reads CASSIASGGGYEQYF. In DNA form, the CDR3 reads TGTGCCAGTAGTATCGCTAGCGGGGGGGGATACGAGCAGTACTTC.

The chain joins TRBV29-1 to TRBJ1-2; D is ambiguous. Per germline, CDR1 SQVTM and CDR2 ANQGSEA. This CDR3 is built from 11 residues. V was cut by 5 bases and J by 3 bases, with 7 bases left in between. The CDR3, as DNA: TGCAGCGTTTCCCGGGACTATGGCTACACCTTC. Translating gives CSVSRDYGYTF.

The chain links TRBV30 to TRBJ1-2; a possible D gene is TRBD1 (5 bases). Trimming removed 5 bases from V and 4 bases from J, with 17 bases in between. The CDR3 is 14 residues long. Germline-derived CDR1 and CDR2 are GTSNPN and SVGIG (reference sequence). The CDR3 DNA reads TGTGCCTGGGTTCCCCAGGGTTTTGTCTATGGCTACACCTTC. This translates into CAWVPQGFVYGYTF.

The rearrangement links TRBV9 to TRBJ1-1; 9 bases match TRBD1. Per the germline V gene, CDR1 is SGDLS and CDR2 is YYNGEE. The length of the CDR3 is 17 residues. V gave up 4 bases and J gave up 8 bases; unmatched junction bases: 18. The CDR3 here is CASSPSRGVGTGSEAFF. The DNA of the CDR3 is TGTGCCAGCAGCCCCAGTAGAGGGGTAGGGACAGGGTCAGAAGCTTTCTTT.

The CDR3 coding sequence is TGTGCCAGCTCACCTTCACCACGGGATCAGCCCCAGCATTTT. It is translated as CASSPSPRDQPQHF. The V and J genes are TRBV18 and TRBJ1-5; the D is unclear. The V end was cut by 3 bases, the J end by 5 bases, with 11 bases between. Germline CDR1 is KGHSH and CDR2 is LQKENI. The CDR3 has 14 amino acids.

V is TRBV9 and J is TRBJ1-3; a possible D gene is TRBD1 (5 bases). V was trimmed by 5 bases and J by 3 bases, leaving 18 bases between them. This CDR3 spans 16 amino acids. Germline V gene lookup returns CDR1 SGDLS and CDR2 YYNGEE. The CDR3 region is CASSVFGGVDGNTIYF. The DNA of the CDR3 is TGTGCCAGCAGTGTATTCGGGGGAGTTGATGGAAACACCATATATTTT.

The table lists this clone with a few counts. The chain carries TRBV7-9 and TRBJ1-1; no clear D gene. The V gene lost 5 bases and the J gene lost 1 base, with 5 bases spanning the gap. There are 12 residues in the CDR3. Germline lookup yields CDR1 SEHNR and CDR2 FQNEAQ (reference sequence). Written as DNA, the CDR3 is TGTGCCAGCAGCCCCCAGAACACTGAAGCTTTCTTT. The encoded protein is CASSPQNTEAFF. Combining the CDR3 with reference TRBV7-9 and TRBJ1-1 gives the whole variable domain DTGVSQNPRHKITKRGQNVTFRCDPISEHNRLYWYRQTLGQGPEFLTYFQNEAQLEKSRLLSDRFSAERPKGSFSTLEIQRTEQGDSAMYLCASSPQNTEAFFGQGTRLTVV.

V and J are TRBV5-1 and TRBJ1-3; 8 nucleotides agree with TRBD1. The trim removed 4 bases at V and 3 bases at J, leaving 0 bases unmatched. The CDR3 sequence is 13 residues long. CDR1 and CDR2 from the germline V gene are SGHRS and YFSETQ. CDR3 nucleotide sequence: TGCGCCAGCAGCGGGACAGGTGGAAACACCATATATTTT. Amino acids: CASSGTGGNTIYF.

The V and J genes are TRBV7-3 and TRBJ2-5; no definite D call. This CDR3 spans 17 amino acids. Per germline, CDR1 SGHTA and CDR2 FQGTGA. V was pared by 2 bases and J by 5 bases, with 21 bases between. The CDR3 DNA follows: TGTGCCAGCAGCTTAGGCCCAGTCGCAGGTCCCCAGGAGACCCAGTACTTC. Translated: CASSLGPVAGPQETQYF.

This clone was observed once. The chain couples TRBV4-3 to TRBJ2-4, with TRBD1 matching 11 bases. The CDR3 is made up of 16 amino acids. J lost 6 bases, V lost 0 bases, and 4 bases had no gene match. Germline V gene sequence: CDR1 LGHNA, CDR2 YSLEER. The CDR3, as DNA: TGCGCCAGCAGCCAAGAACCGGGGACAGGGGGAAACATTCAGTACTTC. This encodes CASSQEPGTGGNIQYF.

CDR3 DNA: TGCGCCAGCAGCCTGGGCTATAGCAATCAGCCCCAGCATTTT. Encoded protein: CASSLGYSNQPQHF. The chain carries TRBV5-1 and TRBJ1-5, with no clear D. Trimming left V 4 bases short and J 0 bases short, with 8 bases between. The CDR3 is made up of 14 amino acids. In germline, CDR1 is SGHRS, CDR2 YFSETQ.

This clone was seen only once. The chain employs TRBV9 and TRBJ2-3; the match to TRBD2 covers 8 bases. Germline CDR1 and CDR2: SGDLS and YYNGEE. V lost 3 bases and J lost 4; bases outside the gene matches: 7. The length of the CDR3 is 15 residues. The CDR3 reads CASSARGAGADTQYF. The CDR3 bases are TGTGCCAGCAGCGCGCGGGGGGCGGGGGCAGATACGCAGTATTTT.

V and J are TRBV5-1 and TRBJ2-5; D is uncertain. The germline V gene has CDR1 SGHRS and CDR2 YFSETQ. V lost 4 bases and J lost 0, with 4 bases in between. This CDR3 contains 12 residues. The CDR3, as DNA: TGCGCCAGCAGCCCATACCAAGAGACCCAGTACTTC. Translation gives CASSPYQETQYF.